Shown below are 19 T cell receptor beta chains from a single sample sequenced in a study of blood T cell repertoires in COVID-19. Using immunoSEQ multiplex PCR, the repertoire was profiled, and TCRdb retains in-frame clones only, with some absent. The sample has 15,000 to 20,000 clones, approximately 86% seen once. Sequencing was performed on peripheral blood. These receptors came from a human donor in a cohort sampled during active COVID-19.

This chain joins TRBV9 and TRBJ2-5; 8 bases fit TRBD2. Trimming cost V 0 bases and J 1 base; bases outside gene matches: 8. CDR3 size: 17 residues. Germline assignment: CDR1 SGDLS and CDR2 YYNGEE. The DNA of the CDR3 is TGTGCCAGCAGCGTAGATCCAGCGGGGGAAGTCCAAGAGACCCAGTACTTC. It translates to CASSVDPAGEVQETQYF.

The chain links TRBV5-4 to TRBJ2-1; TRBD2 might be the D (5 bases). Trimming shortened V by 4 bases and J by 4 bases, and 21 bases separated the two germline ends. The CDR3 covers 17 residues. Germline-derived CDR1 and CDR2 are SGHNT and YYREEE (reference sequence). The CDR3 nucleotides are TGTGCCAGCAGCCCACCCACTAGGATCGGCGTATACAATGAGCAGTTCTTC. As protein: CASSPPTRIGVYNEQFF.

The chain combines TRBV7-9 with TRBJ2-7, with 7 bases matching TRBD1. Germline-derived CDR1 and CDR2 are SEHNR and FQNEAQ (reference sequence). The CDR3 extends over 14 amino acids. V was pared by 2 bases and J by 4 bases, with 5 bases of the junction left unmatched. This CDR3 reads CASSLRDRDYEQYF. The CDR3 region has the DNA TGTGCCAGCAGCTTAAGGGACAGAGATTACGAGCAGTACTTC. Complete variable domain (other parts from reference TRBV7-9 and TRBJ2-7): DTGVSQNPRHKITKRGQNVTFRCDPISEHNRLYWYRQTLGQGPEFLTYFQNEAQLEKSRLLSDRFSAERPKGSFSTLEIQRTEQGDSAMYLCASSLRDRDYEQYFGPGTRLTVT.

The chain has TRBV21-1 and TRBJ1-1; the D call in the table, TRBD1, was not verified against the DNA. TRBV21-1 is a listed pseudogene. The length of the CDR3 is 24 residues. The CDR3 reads CASSKVGKFARAKDRGAPNTEAFF. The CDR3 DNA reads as TGTGCCAGCAGCAAAGTTGGTAAGTTCGCTAGGGCCAAAGACAGGGGAGCCCCGAACACTGAAGCTTTCTTT.

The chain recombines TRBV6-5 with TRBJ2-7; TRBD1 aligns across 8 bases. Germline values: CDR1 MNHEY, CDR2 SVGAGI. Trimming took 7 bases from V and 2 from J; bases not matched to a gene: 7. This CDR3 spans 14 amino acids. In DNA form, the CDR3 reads TGTGCCAGCATGCCCCGACAGGGGACCTACGAGCAGTACTTC. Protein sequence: CASMPRQGTYEQYF.

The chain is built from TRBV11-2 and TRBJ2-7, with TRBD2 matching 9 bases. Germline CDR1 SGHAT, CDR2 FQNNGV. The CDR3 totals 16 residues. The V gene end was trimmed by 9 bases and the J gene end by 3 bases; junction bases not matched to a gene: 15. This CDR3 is CASGLSGREWGYEQYF. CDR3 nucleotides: TGTGCCAGTGGTCTTAGCGGGAGAGAGTGGGGCTACGAGCAGTACTTC.

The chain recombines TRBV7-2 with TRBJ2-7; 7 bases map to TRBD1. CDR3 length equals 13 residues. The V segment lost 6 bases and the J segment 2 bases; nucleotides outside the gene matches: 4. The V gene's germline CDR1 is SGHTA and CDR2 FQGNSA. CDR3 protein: CASRAGTAYEQYF. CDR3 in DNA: TGTGCCAGCAGGGCCGGGACAGCCTACGAGCAGTACTTC.

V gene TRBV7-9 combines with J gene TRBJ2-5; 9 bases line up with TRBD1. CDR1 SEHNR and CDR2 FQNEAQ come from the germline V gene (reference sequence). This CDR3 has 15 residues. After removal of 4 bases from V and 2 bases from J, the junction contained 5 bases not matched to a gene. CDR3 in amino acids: CASSSPGQGQETQYF. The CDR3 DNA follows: TGTGCCAGCAGCTCCCCGGGACAGGGACAAGAGACCCAGTACTTC.

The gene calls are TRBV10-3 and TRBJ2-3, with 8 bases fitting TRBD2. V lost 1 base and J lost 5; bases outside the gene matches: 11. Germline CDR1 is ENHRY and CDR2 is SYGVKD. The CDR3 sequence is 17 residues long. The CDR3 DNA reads TGTGCCATCAGTGAGTGGGGTCAAGCGGGAGTGGGAGATACGCAGTATTTT. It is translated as CAISEWGQAGVGDTQYF.

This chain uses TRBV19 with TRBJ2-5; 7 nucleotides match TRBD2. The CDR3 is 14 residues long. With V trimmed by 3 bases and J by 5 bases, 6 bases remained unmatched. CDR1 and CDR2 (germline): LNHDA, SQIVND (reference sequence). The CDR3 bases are TGTGCCAGTAGTATTTCCGGGGGGAGGGAGACCCAGTACTTC. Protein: CASSISGGRETQYF.

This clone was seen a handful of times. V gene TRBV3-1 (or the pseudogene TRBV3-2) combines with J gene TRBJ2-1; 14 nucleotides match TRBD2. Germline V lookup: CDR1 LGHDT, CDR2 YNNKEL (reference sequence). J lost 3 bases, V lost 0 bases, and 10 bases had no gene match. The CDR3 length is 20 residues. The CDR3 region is CASSQEGIGTSGSFYNEQFF. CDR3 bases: TGTGCCAGCAGCCAAGAGGGAATCGGGACTAGCGGGAGTTTCTACAATGAGCAGTTCTTC.

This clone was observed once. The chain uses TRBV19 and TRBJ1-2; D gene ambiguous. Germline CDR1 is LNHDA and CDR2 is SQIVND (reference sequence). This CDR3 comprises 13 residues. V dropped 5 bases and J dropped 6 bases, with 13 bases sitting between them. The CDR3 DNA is TGTGCCAGTAGTCTCCACAATGTCGATGGCTACACCTTC. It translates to CASSLHNVDGYTF.

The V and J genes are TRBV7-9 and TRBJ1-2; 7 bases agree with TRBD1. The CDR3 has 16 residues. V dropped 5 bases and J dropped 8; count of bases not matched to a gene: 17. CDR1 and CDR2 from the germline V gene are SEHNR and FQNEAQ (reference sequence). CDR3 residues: CASSDLTGTAFDGYTF. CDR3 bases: TGTGCCAGCAGCGATCTTACCGGGACAGCATTTGACGGCTACACCTTC.

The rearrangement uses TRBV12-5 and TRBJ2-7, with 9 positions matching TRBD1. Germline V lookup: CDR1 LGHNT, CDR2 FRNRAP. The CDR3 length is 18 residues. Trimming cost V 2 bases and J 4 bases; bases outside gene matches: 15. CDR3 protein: CASGLIIIGGQGFYEQYF. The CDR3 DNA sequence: TGTGCTAGTGGTTTGATAATCATTGGGGGACAGGGATTTTACGAGCAGTACTTC. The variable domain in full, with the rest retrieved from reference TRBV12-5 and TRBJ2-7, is DARVTQTPRHKVTEMGQEVTMRCQPILGHNTVFWYRQTMMQGLELLAYFRNRAPLDDSGMPKDRFSAEMPDATLATLKIQPSEPRDSAVYFCASGLIIIGGQGFYEQYFGPGTRLTVT.

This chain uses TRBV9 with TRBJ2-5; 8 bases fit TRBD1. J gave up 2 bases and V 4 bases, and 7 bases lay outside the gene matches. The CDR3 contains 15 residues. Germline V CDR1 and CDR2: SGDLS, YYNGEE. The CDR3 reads CASSPWTGPQETQYF. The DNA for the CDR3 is TGTGCCAGCAGCCCCTGGACAGGGCCACAAGAGACCCAGTACTTC.

CDR3 sequence: CASSQVGTGRGEQYF. As DNA, the CDR3 is TGTGCCAGCAGCCAAGTCGGGACAGGGAGGGGGGAGCAGTACTTC. The V and J genes are TRBV14 and TRBJ2-7, with 9 bases that match TRBD1. V dropped 1 base and J dropped 7; count of bases not matched to a gene: 8. CDR1 and CDR2 from the germline V gene are SGHDN and FVKESK. The CDR3 is 15 residues long.

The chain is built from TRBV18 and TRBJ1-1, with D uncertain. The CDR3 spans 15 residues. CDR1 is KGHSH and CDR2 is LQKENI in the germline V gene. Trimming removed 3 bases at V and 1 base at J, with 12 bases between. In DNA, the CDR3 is TGTGCCAGCTCACCCACCTCCTTCGGGAACACTGAAGCTTTCTTT. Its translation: CASSPTSFGNTEAFF.

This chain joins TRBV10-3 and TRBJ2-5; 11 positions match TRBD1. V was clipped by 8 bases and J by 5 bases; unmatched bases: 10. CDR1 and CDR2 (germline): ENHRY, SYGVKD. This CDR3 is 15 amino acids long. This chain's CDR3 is CAIGQGADGMETQYF. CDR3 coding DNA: TGTGCCATCGGACAGGGGGCAGATGGAATGGAGACCCAGTACTTC.

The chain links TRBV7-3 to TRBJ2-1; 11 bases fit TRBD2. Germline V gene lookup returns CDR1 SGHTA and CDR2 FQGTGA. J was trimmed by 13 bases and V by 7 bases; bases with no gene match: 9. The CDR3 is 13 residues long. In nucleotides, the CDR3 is TGTGCCAGCACGACTAGCGGGATAGAAGGACAGTTCTTC. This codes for CASTTSGIEGQFF. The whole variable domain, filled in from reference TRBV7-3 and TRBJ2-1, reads GAGVSQTPSNKVTEKGKYVELRCDPISGHTALYWYRQSLGQGPEFLIYFQGTGAADDSGLPNDRFFAVRPEGSVSTLKIQRTERGDSAVYLCASTTSGIEGQFFGPGTRLTVL.